In its sample, the clone carrying this T cell receptor (beta chain) was seen a few times. What it binds is not known. The germline V gene encodes CDR1 SGHRS and CDR2 YFSETQ. The CDR3 is 14 amino acids. V shed 6 bases and J shed 1 base, with 13 bases lying between them. TCRdb reanalysed the 5' RACE reads using MiXCR and keeps one entry per CDR3 protein. The table has 390,000 or so distinct CDR3 sequences, approximately 15% seen once; the top ten hold about 22%. The data originate from a study of T-cell memory formation after mild COVID-19. Study as a whole: Largely, the TCR clusters proved donor specific. Notes on the study in general: Clones shrinking from day 15 to 85 showed even CD4/CD8 mixes; later expanders tilted CD4+.

The chain joins TRBV5-1 to TRBJ1-1; D is unclear. Sequencing was performed on PBMCs or a T cell subset sorted from them (not recorded which). This receptor was identified in a man between 18 and 35 years old who had mild COVID-19 (a few samples of this study predate the infection). Cell type and time point are not known. This chain's CDR3 is CASMMSQPNTEAFF. The CDR3 nucleotides are TGCGCCAGCATGATGTCCCAACCGAACACTGAAGCTTTCTTT.